A single sample is the source of the 25 T cell receptor beta chains below, sequenced in a study of cytomegalovirus exposure and HLA in healthy donors. Primers: 60 Vbeta forward and 13 Jbeta reverse. Libraries were prepared by immunoSEQ multiplex PCR; TCRdb keeps only in-frame clonotypes and omits some of them. Of roughly 150,000 clones listed, roughly 80% are singletons. The material sequenced was PBMCs. The receptors originated from a man aged 18 to 29 in good health and CMV-seropositive.

This clone has just a few counts. This chain joins TRBV30 and TRBJ2-1; TRBD2 aligns across 8 bases. V was clipped by 2 bases and J by 9 bases; unmatched bases: 9. There are 14 residues in the CDR3. Per the germline V gene, CDR1 is GTSNPN and CDR2 is SVGIG (reference sequence). This CDR3 reads CAWSPGTRSFEQFF. CDR3 nucleotide sequence: TGTGCCTGGAGTCCAGGGACTAGGTCGTTTGAGCAGTTCTTC.

The chain employs TRBV18 and TRBJ1-5; D possibly corresponds to TRBD1 (6 bases). CDR1 is KGHSH, CDR2 LQKENI, per germline. The CDR3 is 15 amino acids. Trimming took off 3 bases at V and 3 bases at J, with 12 bases between the two ends. The CDR3 DNA is TGTGCCAGCTCACCGGGACAAAGCACCAATCAGCCCCAGCATTTT. It encodes CASSPGQSTNQPQHF.

The chain is built from TRBV11-1 and TRBJ2-5, with TRBD1 matching 7 bases. The CDR3 extends over 16 amino acids. Trimming took 4 bases from V and 1 from J; bases not matched to a gene: 9. In germline, CDR1 is SGHAT, CDR2 FQDESV (reference sequence). The chain's CDR3 is CASSSSGTASQETQYF. The CDR3 nucleotides are TGTGCCAGCAGCTCCTCCGGGACAGCATCCCAAGAGACCCAGTACTTC.

The V call is TRBV28, the J call TRBJ2-7; TRBD2 matches at 9 bases. This CDR3 is built from 16 residues. The V gene end was trimmed by 3 bases and the J gene end by 2 bases; junction bases not matched to a gene: 8. Germline-derived CDR1 and CDR2 are MDHEN and SYDVKM. In DNA, the CDR3 is TGTGCCAGCAGTTTCCCCGGGCTAGCGGGACCCTACGAGCAGTACTTC. This gives the protein CASSFPGLAGPYEQYF.

This clone was observed a few times. The chain has TRBV30 and TRBJ2-1; the match to TRBD1 covers 7 bases. Germline assignment: CDR1 GTSNPN and CDR2 SVGIG (reference sequence). The V segment lost 5 bases and the J segment 0 bases; nucleotides outside the gene matches: 4. The CDR3 is made up of 14 amino acids. CDR3 region: CAWARDSSYNEQFF. The CDR3 DNA sequence: TGTGCCTGGGCCCGGGACAGCTCCTACAATGAGCAGTTCTTC.

The CDR3 coding sequence is TGTGCCAGCAGCTTGCCACCGGGGAGTGGAAACACCATATATTTT. Translating it yields CASSLPPGSGNTIYF. The genes are TRBV5-4 and TRBJ1-3; no clear D gene. Trimming took 1 base from V and 3 from J, leaving 11 bases between them. The CDR3 contains 15 residues. Germline CDR1 reads SGHNT; CDR2 reads YYREEE (reference sequence). Drawing the rest from reference TRBV5-4 and TRBJ1-3, the complete variable domain is ETGVTQSPTHLIKTRGQQVTLRCSSQSGHNTVSWYQQALGQGPQFIFQYYREEENGRGNFPPRFSGLQFPNYSSELNVNALELDDSALYLCASSLPPGSGNTIYFGEGSWLTVV.

This chain joins TRBV7-9 and TRBJ2-2, with D possibly TRBD1 on 6 matching bases. The CDR3 runs 14 residues. Germline CDR1 SEHNR, CDR2 FQNEAQ (reference sequence). The V end was cut by 5 bases, the J end by 2 bases, with 9 bases between. For the CDR3, the DNA is TGTGCCAGCAGCCCGGACAGTAACACCGGGGAGCTGTTTTTT. Translating it yields CASSPDSNTGELFF.

This clone was detected only a few times. This chain connects TRBV5-1 to TRBJ2-5; tentatively, D is TRBD2 (6 bases). CDR3 size: 14 residues. Germline assignment: CDR1 SGHRS and CDR2 YFSETQ. Trimming stripped 6 bases from V and 7 bases from J, with 19 bases between. The CDR3, as DNA: TGCGCCAGCACCCCCGGGACTCCTCAGTGGACCCAGTACTTC. Its translation: CASTPGTPQWTQYF.

The genes are TRBV5-1 and TRBJ2-7, with 11 bases matching TRBD2. The germline gives CDR1 SGHRS, CDR2 YFSETQ. This CDR3 contains 13 residues. With 3 bases clipped from V and 8 bases from J, the junction kept 4 bases outside the gene matches. CDR3 loop: CASSSSSGRKQYF. CDR3 DNA: TGCGCCAGCAGCTCATCTAGCGGGAGGAAGCAGTACTTC. Full variable domain (missing parts from reference TRBV5-1 and TRBJ2-7): KAGVTQTPRYLIKTRGQQVTLSCSPISGHRSVSWYQQTPGQGLQFLFEYFSETQRNKGNFPGRFSGRQFSNSRSEMNVSTLELGDSALYLCASSSSSGRKQYFGPGTRLTVT.

The chain carries TRBV27 and TRBJ2-1; D is ambiguous. The V end lost 3 bases, the J end lost 4 bases, and 7 bases lay between the germline ends. Germline V lookup: CDR1 MNHEY, CDR2 SMNVEV (reference sequence). CDR3 length equals 13 residues. CDR3 DNA: TGTGCCAGCAGTTTGGAGTTTTACAATGAGCAGTTCTTC. Protein sequence: CASSLEFYNEQFF.

J is TRBJ2-7 and V is TRBV29-1; D might be TRBD2 (5 bases). This CDR3 is 14 amino acids long. Trimming pared 0 bases from V and 6 bases from J, leaving 15 bases between. Looked up from germline, CDR1 is SQVTM and CDR2 is ANQGSEA. The CDR3: CSVEDNRRAGEQYF. CDR3 in DNA: TGCAGCGTTGAAGATAATCGCCGGGCGGGCGAGCAGTACTTC.

A single count supports this clone. The chain carries TRBV9 and TRBJ2-2, with 8 nucleotides matching TRBD2. Germline V CDR1 and CDR2: SGDLS, YYNGEE. CDR3 length equals 16 residues. J gave up 4 bases and V 4 bases, and 9 bases lay outside the gene matches. The CDR3 region has the DNA TGTGCCAGCAGCCCCGGGGGGGGGTCGCGCACCGGGGAGCTGTTTTTT. It yields the protein CASSPGGGSRTGELFF. Full variable domain (rest looked up from reference TRBV9 and TRBJ2-2): DSGVTQTPKHLITATGQRVTLRCSPRSGDLSVYWYQQSLDQGLQFLIQYYNGEERAKGNILERFSAQQFPDLHSELNLSSLELGDSALYFCASSPGGGSRTGELFFGEGSRLTVL.

V is TRBV7-8 and J is TRBJ2-7; 15 nucleotides match TRBD2. The CDR3 consists of 14 residues. Per germline, CDR1 SGHVS and CDR2 FQNEAQ. J was trimmed by 13 bases and V by 2 bases; bases with no gene match: 6. In nucleotides, the CDR3 is TGTGCCAGCAGCTTACGGGGACTAGCGGGAGGTTTCTACTTC. The encoded protein is CASSLRGLAGGFYF.

CDR3 sequence (DNA): TGTGCCAGCAGCGGAGAACGGACAGGAGGACATGGCTACACCTTC. This gives the protein CASSGERTGGHGYTF. This sequence joins TRBV2 and TRBJ1-2, with 7 bases matching TRBD1. Germline trimming cut 6 bases from V and 6 bases from J; bases unmatched to any gene: 13. Germline CDR1 and CDR2: SNHLY and FYNNEI. The CDR3 runs 15 residues.

The chain employs TRBV7-8 and TRBJ1-5; TRBD1 is a possible D gene (5 bases). Looked up from germline, CDR1 is SGHVS and CDR2 is FQNEAQ. CDR3 length: 10 amino acids. Trimming took 10 bases from V and 5 from J, leaving 6 bases between them. In nucleotides, the CDR3 is TGTGCCACGGGGGATCAGCCCCAGCATTTT. This encodes CATGDQPQHF. Filled out from reference TRBV7-8 and TRBJ1-5, the complete variable domain reads GAGVSQSPRYKVAKRGQDVALRCDPISGHVSLFWYQQALGQGPEFLTYFQNEAQLDKSGLPSDRFFAERPEGSVSTLKIQRTQQEDSAVYLCATGDQPQHFGDGTRLSIL.

The chain uses TRBV27 and TRBJ1-1; D might be TRBD1 (5 bases). Trimming stripped 2 bases from V and 0 bases from J, with 10 bases between. The germline gives CDR1 MNHEY, CDR2 SMNVEV (reference sequence). This CDR3 has 15 amino acids. The CDR3 DNA reads TGTGCCAGCAGTTTAATGGGGCAAATGAACACTGAAGCTTTCTTT. This codes for CASSLMGQMNTEAFF.

V gene TRBV30 combines with J gene TRBJ2-7, with 10 bases matching TRBD1. Per the germline V gene, CDR1 is GTSNPN and CDR2 is SVGIG (reference sequence). V lost 2 bases and J lost 5; bases outside the gene matches: 3. The CDR3 totals 13 residues. CDR3 loop: CAWSLGTGDEQYF. The CDR3 nucleotides read TGTGCCTGGAGTTTGGGGACAGGGGACGAGCAGTACTTC.

This clone came up a few times. The chain combines TRBV15 with TRBJ2-6, with TRBD1 as a possible D gene (6 bases). CDR1 is LNHNV, CDR2 YYDKDF, per germline (reference sequence). The CDR3 has 15 amino acids. V lost 8 bases to trimming and J lost 0 bases, with 11 bases between them. As DNA, the CDR3 is TGTGCCACCTCCAGGGGAACCTCTGGGGCCAACGTCCTGACTTTC. Translating gives CATSRGTSGANVLTF.

Only one count was recorded for this clone. The chain links TRBV6-6 to TRBJ2-7, with 7 positions matching TRBD1. There are 15 residues in the CDR3. The V gene's germline CDR1 is MNHNY and CDR2 SVGAGI (reference sequence). Unmatched junction bases numbered 11, after V lost 7 bases and J lost 2 bases. The CDR3 sequence: CASTENSGTAYEQYF. The CDR3 DNA reads as TGTGCCAGCACGGAGAATTCCGGGACAGCCTACGAGCAGTACTTC.

J is TRBJ2-1 and V is TRBV30; TRBD2 matches at 10 bases. Trimming at V came to 3 bases and at J to 7 bases, leaving 9 bases not matched to a gene. From germline, CDR1 is GTSNPN and CDR2 SVGIG (reference sequence). This CDR3 region has 15 residues. The CDR3 nucleotides read TGTGCCTGGAGCCGCCTAGCGGGAGTGGGTAATGAGCAGTTCTTC. Its translation: CAWSRLAGVGNEQFF.

This clone appeared many times. The J gene is TRBJ1-1, the V gene TRBV4-1, with 7 positions matching TRBD1. From germline, CDR1 is MGHRA and CDR2 YSYEKL. The V and J ends lost 5 bases and 0 bases, in that order; junction bases with no gene match: 3. CDR3 length equals 14 residues. CDR3 in amino acids: CASSWDSMNTEAFF. CDR3 DNA sequence: TGCGCCAGCAGCTGGGACAGTATGAACACTGAAGCTTTCTTT.

This chain joins TRBV10-2 and TRBJ2-1; 10 bases are shared with TRBD2. The junction had 5 bases not matched to a gene; V was cut back by 3 bases and J by 6 bases. Per the germline V gene, CDR1 is WSHSY and CDR2 is SAAADI. The CDR3 spans 15 residues. The CDR3 coding sequence is TGCGCCAGCAGTGAAAGGCTAGCGGGGGTCAATGAGCAGTTCTTC. Its translation: CASSERLAGVNEQFF.

The CDR3: CASDSGDFSYPEAFF. The CDR3 bases are TGTGCCAGCGACTCAGGGGATTTTTCGTACCCTGAAGCTTTCTTT. The genes are TRBV7-9 and TRBJ1-1; perhaps TRBD1 as D (6 bases). This CDR3 is 15 amino acids long. The germline V and J ends were trimmed by 8 bases and 6 bases, with 22 bases remaining between them. Germline V gene data show CDR1 as SEHNR and CDR2 as FQNEAQ (reference sequence).

This chain connects TRBV27 to TRBJ1-2; D is unclear. CDR1 is MNHEY and CDR2 is SMNVEV in the germline V gene (reference sequence). There are 13 residues in the CDR3. Trimming pared 6 bases from V and 4 bases from J, leaving 12 bases between. The CDR3 loop is CASSPHTGYGYTF. The CDR3 region has the DNA TGTGCCAGCAGCCCACATACGGGCTATGGCTACACCTTC.

The genes are TRBV2 and TRBJ2-1; 10 positions match TRBD2. The J segment lost 10 bases and the V segment lost 8 bases, leaving 8 bases of the junction unmatched. This CDR3 is built from 13 residues. Per the germline V gene, CDR1 is SNHLY and CDR2 is FYNNEI. CDR3 coding DNA: TGTGCCAGCTTACGACTAGCGGGTGAGGAGCAGTTCTTC. Its protein is CASLRLAGEEQFF.